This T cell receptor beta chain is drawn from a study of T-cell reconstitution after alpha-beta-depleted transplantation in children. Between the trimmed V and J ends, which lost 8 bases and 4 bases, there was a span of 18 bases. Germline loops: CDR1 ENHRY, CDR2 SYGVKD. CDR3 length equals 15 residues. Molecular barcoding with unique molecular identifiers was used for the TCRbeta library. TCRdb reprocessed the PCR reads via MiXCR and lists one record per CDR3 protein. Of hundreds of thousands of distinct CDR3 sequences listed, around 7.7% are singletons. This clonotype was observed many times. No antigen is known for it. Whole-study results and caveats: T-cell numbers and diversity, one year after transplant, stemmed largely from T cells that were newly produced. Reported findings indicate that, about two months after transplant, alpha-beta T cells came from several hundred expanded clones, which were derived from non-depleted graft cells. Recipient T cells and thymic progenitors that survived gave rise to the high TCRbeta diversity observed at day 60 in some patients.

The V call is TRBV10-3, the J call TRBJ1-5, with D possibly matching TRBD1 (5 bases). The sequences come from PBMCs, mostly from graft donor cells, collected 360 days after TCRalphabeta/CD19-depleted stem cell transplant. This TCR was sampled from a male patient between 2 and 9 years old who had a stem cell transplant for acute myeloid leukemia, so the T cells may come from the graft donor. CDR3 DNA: TGTGCCATCGGCGGGTGGGGGACGGTAAATCAGCCCCAGCATTTT. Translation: CAIGGWGTVNQPQHF.